This T cell receptor (beta chain) was recovered during a study of siplizumab effects on memory and regulatory T cells. The assay was immunoSEQ multiplex PCR, and TCRdb's table has in-frame clones only and misses some. This table has fewer than 30,000 clones, roughly 88% appearing once. Specimen: memory CD4+ T cells sorted from blood. This TCR was recovered from a human donor in good health.

The CDR3 region is CASSLRRSGRSDTQYF. CDR3 bases: TGTGCCAGCAGCCTCCGCCGGAGCGGGAGGTCAGATACGCAGTATTTT. V usage is TRBV7-2 and J usage is TRBJ2-3, with TRBD2 matching over 9 bases. This CDR3 is 16 amino acids long. Germline values: CDR1 SGHTA, CDR2 FQGNSA. With V trimmed by 5 bases and J by 4 bases, 10 bases remained unmatched. The full variable domain, completed using reference TRBV7-2 and TRBJ2-3, is GAGVSQSPSNKVTEKGKDVELRCDPISGHTALYWYRQSLGQGLEFLIYFQGNSAPDKSGLPSDRFSAERTGGSVSTLTIQRTQQEDSAVYLCASSLRRSGRSDTQYFGPGTRLTVL.